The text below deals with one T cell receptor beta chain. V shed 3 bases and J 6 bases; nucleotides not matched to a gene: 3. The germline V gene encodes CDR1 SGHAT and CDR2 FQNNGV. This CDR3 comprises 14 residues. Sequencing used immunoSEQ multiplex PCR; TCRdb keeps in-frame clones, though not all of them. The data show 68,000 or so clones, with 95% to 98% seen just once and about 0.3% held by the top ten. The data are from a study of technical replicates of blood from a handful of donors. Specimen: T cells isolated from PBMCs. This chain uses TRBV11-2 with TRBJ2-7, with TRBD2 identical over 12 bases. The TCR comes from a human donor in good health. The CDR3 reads CASSFLAGGAEQYF. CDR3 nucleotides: TGTGCCAGCAGCTTTCTAGCGGGAGGGGCCGAGCAGTACTTC.